The rows below give T cell receptor beta chains drawn from one sample of a study of T-cell memory formation after mild COVID-19. TCRdb itself ran the 5' RACE reads through MiXCR, one entry per CDR3 protein. The table includes some 190,000 distinct CDR3 sequences, 18% detected once. Sample: PBMCs or a T cell subset sorted from them (not recorded which). All receptors derive from an adult woman who had mild COVID-19 (a few samples of this study predate the infection). Cell type and time point are not known. CDR3s include the opening cysteine and the closing phenylalanine or tryptophan. D genes are given only for firm matches. The listing skips clone size in some rows; elsewhere it reads once, few, many or a size class.

.	TRBV5-1	few	TRBJ1-1	TGCGCCAGCAGCCCGGACCTGAACACTGAAGCTTTCTTT	CASSPDLNTEAFF
TRBD1	TRBV6-4	.	TRBJ2-1	TGTGCCAGCAGAAAGGGACAGGGGTCCTACAATGAGCAGTTCTTC	CASRKGQGSYNEQFF
.	TRBV9	.	TRBJ2-2	TGTGCCAGCAGCGTAGTTACTAGTACCACCGGGGAGCTGTTTTTT	CASSVVTSTTGELFF
.	TRBV4-2	many	TRBJ2-5	TGTGCCAGCAGCCAAGATCCGACCTTAGATGGCAAGACCCAGTACTTC	CASSQDPTLDGKTQYF
.	TRBV7-9	.	TRBJ1-2	TGTGCCAGCAGCCATATTGCCGTCGATGGCTACACCTTC	CASSHIAVDGYTF
.	TRBV7-2	few	TRBJ1-4	TGTGCCAGCAGCTTGCAAACAGGTTCAACTAATGAAAAACTGTTTTTT	CASSLQTGSTNEKLFF
TRBD2	TRBV7-8	.	TRBJ2-7	TGTGCCAGCAGCTTACAAGGGAGGGCGAGCTACGAGCAGTACTTC	CASSLQGRASYEQYF
TRBD2	TRBV9	few	TRBJ2-1	TGTGCCAGCAGCGTCCTTACGGGGGGGAGGGACAATGAGCAGTTCTTC	CASSVLTGGRDNEQFF
TRBD2	TRBV4-1	.	TRBJ2-3	TGCGCCAGCAGCCAAGATGGGGGAGCGGGGGCTTCGAATACGCAGTATTTT	CASSQDGGAGASNTQYF
TRBD1	TRBV18	.	TRBJ1-1	TGTGCCAGCACCGGGGACAGCACTTACACTGAAGCTTTCTTT	CASTGDSTYTEAFF
.	TRBV7-8	few	TRBJ1-2	TGTGCCAGCAGCTTAGTACAGACTAACTATGGCTACACCTTC	CASSLVQTNYGYTF
.	TRBV5-1	.	TRBJ2-2	TGCGCCAGCAGCTTGGTGACTATTGGCACCGGGGAGCTGTTTTTT	CASSLVTIGTGELFF
.	TRBV25-1	few	TRBJ2-1	TGTGCCAGCAGTGAATTGGCGGGACCCTACAATGAGCAGTTCTTC	CASSELAGPYNEQFF
.	TRBV12-3/TRBV12-4	few	TRBJ1-1	TGTGCCAGCAGTTTGAATGGGGGTCTCACTGAAGCTTTCTTT	CASSLNGGLTEAFF
.	TRBV5-6	.	TRBJ2-1	TGTGCCAGCAGCTTGGCGAGCGTCTACAATGAGCAGTTCTTC	CASSLASVYNEQFF
.	TRBV2	many	TRBJ1-5	TGTGCCAGCAACCAAGTCCAGGTTGGACAGCCCCAGCATTTT	CASNQVQVGQPQHF
TRBD2	TRBV6-2/TRBV6-3	.	TRBJ2-7	TGTGCCAGCAGCGGACTAGCGGAGACCTACGAGCAGTACTTC	CASSGLAETYEQYF
.	TRBV5-1	few	TRBJ2-7	TGCGCCAGCAGCTTGGAGAGGAGGGAGCAGTACTTC	CASSLERREQYF
.	TRBV29-1	.	TRBJ1-1	TGCAGCGTCGAGGGGAACACTGAAGCTTTCTTT	CSVEGNTEAFF
TRBD2	TRBV9	.	TRBJ2-1	TGTGCCAGCAGCCCAGGGACTAGCGGGGGCGGGGGCTGGGATGAGCAGTTCTTC	CASSPGTSGGGGWDEQFF
TRBD1	TRBV29-1	few	TRBJ1-1	TGCAGCGTCCGGACAGGGCCTCTTGAAGCTTTCTTT	CSVRTGPLEAFF
.	TRBV7-8	.	TRBJ2-3	TGTGCCAGCATCGACAGGGACTTTAGAGATACGCAGTATTTT	CASIDRDFRDTQYF
.	TRBV5-1	.	TRBJ1-1	TGCGCCAGCAGCTTGTCGGTCCCGCGGAACACTGAAGCTTTCTTT	CASSLSVPRNTEAFF
.	TRBV30	.	TRBJ1-2	TGTGCCTGGAGTGTTTGGGGGCTGAACTATGGCTACACCTTC	CAWSVWGLNYGYTF